This TCR beta chain was documented in a study of blood T cells in healthy people across ages. On the study more broadly: T cells yielded about one barcoded beta molecule per two cells through template switching.

It was with a sample-barcoded 5' primer and a J-beta primer mix that a second PCR of about 6 to 12 cycles was run. TCRdb re-called the 5' RACE reads through MiXCR, storing one row per CDR3 protein. The sample carries about 540,000 distinct CDR3 sequences, less than 25% recorded once. In its sample, this clonotype was seen a few times. The CDR3 runs 13 residues. V lost 6 bases, J lost 5 bases, and 13 bases lay in between. Germline V gene sequence: CDR1 SGHTA, CDR2 FQGTGA. The same data also went into a second study, on T cells of mothers and their children.

The sample taken for sequencing was blood. This receptor was taken from a boy between 10 and 17 years old in good health. The chain recombines TRBV7-3 with TRBJ2-5; a possible D gene is TRBD1 (5 bases). CDR3 in amino acids: CASSDRPGETQYF. The CDR3 nucleotides read TGTGCCAGCAGTGACAGACCCGGGGAGACCCAGTACTTC.